What follows are 16 T cell receptor beta chains derived from one specimen sequenced in a study of PD-1 blockade in classical Hodgkin lymphoma. Assay used: immunoSEQ multiplex PCR; TCRdb lists only in-frame clones, some missing. The table includes tens of thousands of clones, 88% detected once. All trial patients relapsed after autologous stem cell transplantation. The specimen was peripheral blood mononuclear cells (PBMCs), collected at baseline. All receptors come from a human donor with classical Hodgkin lymphoma.

The chain uses TRBV28 and TRBJ2-7, with D possibly being TRBD2 (6 bases). V shed 5 bases and J shed 1 base, with 12 bases lying between them. CDR1 MDHEN and CDR2 SYDVKM come from the germline V gene. This CDR3 spans 14 amino acids. The CDR3 is CASSPGLGSYEQYF. Written as DNA, the CDR3 is TGTGCCAGCAGTCCGGGACTGGGTTCCTACGAGCAGTACTTC.

This clone was counted between two and nine times. In nucleotides, the CDR3 is TGTGCCAGCTCACCCCGAGGGGAAGGTGGAGGGGGCTACACCTTC. It encodes CASSPRGEGGGGYTF. The chain recombines TRBV18 with TRBJ1-2, with D maybe TRBD1 (5 bases). Deletions cut 3 bases from V and 8 bases from J, with 19 bases between. Germline lookup yields CDR1 KGHSH and CDR2 LQKENI. CDR3 size: 15 residues.

The J gene is TRBJ2-3, the V gene TRBV27; D possibly uses TRBD1 or TRBD2 (5 bases each). CDR1 MNHEY and CDR2 SMNVEV come from the germline V gene (reference sequence). Trimming shortened V by 6 bases and J by 6 bases, and 16 bases separated the two germline ends. The CDR3 consists of 14 residues. In DNA form, the CDR3 reads TGTGCCAGCAGGGTCCTTCTGGGGACCGATACGCAGTATTTT. Its translation is CASRVLLGTDTQYF.

This sequence joins TRBV6-1 and TRBJ2-5; D ambiguous. The germline V and J ends were trimmed by 8 bases and 7 bases, with 20 bases remaining between them. Germline CDR1 and CDR2: MNHNS and SASEGT. The CDR3 extends over 14 amino acids. The CDR3 region has the DNA TGTGCCAGCGGGTGGATCTTCGACGACGGGACCCAGTACTTC. Its protein product is CASGWIFDDGTQYF.

V gene TRBV5-1 combines with J gene TRBJ2-3, with 10 bases aligning to TRBD2. CDR3 length: 16 residues. V trimming: 0 bases; J trimming: 2 bases; junction bases outside the gene matches: 3. Germline CDR1 SGHRS, CDR2 YFSETQ. The CDR3 here is CASSLGGLAPTDTQYF. In nucleotides, the CDR3 is TGCGCCAGCAGCTTGGGGGGACTAGCGCCCACAGATACGCAGTATTTT.

The CDR3 bases are TGTGCCAGCAGCTTAGGTCAGACATACGGGAATTCACCCCTCCACTTT. Amino acid sequence: CASSLGQTYGNSPLHF. The V gene is TRBV7-8, the J gene TRBJ1-6; no reliable D call. V was cut by 1 base and J by 7 bases, with 14 bases left in between. The length of the CDR3 is 16 residues. Germline CDR1 and CDR2: SGHVS and FQNEAQ.

The chain is built from TRBV7-9 and TRBJ2-5, with D unclear. The CDR3 runs 17 residues. V was shortened by 1 base and J by 2 bases, with 17 bases between the two germline ends. Germline V gene lookup returns CDR1 SEHNR and CDR2 FQNEAQ (reference sequence). The CDR3 region is CASSLVSRAEFQETQYF. The CDR3 DNA reads as TGTGCCAGCAGCTTAGTAAGCCGAGCAGAATTTCAAGAGACCCAGTACTTC.

J is TRBJ2-1 and V is TRBV27; D might be TRBD1 or TRBD2, each matching 5 bases. The CDR3 extends over 16 amino acids. The V gene lost 5 bases and the J gene lost 4 bases, with 18 bases spanning the gap. Germline CDR1 MNHEY, CDR2 SMNVEV (reference sequence). The CDR3 bases are TGTGCCAGCAGTAGCCCCTACCCGGGACCTTACAATGAGCAGTTCTTC. Its protein is CASSSPYPGPYNEQFF.

Only a few counts were recorded for this clone. The gene calls are TRBV21-1 and TRBJ2-5; whether TRBD1, the table's D call, matches the DNA was not checked. TRBV21-1 represents a pseudogene. This CDR3 is 14 amino acids long. CDR3 loop: CASSKDRAGGTQYF. The CDR3 coding sequence is TGTGCCAGCAGCAAGGACAGGGCCGGGGGAACCCAGTACTTC.

This chain links TRBV28 with TRBJ2-2; 7 bases fit TRBD2. Germline V gene data show CDR1 as MDHEN and CDR2 as SYDVKM. V was clipped by 5 bases and J by 4 bases; unmatched bases: 10. The CDR3 sequence is 16 residues long. CDR3 protein: CASSPLGRVRTGELFF. The CDR3 DNA reads as TGTGCCAGCAGTCCATTAGGGAGGGTTCGCACCGGGGAGCTGTTTTTT.

V and J are TRBV18 and TRBJ2-7, with a weak D call TRBD1 (5 bases). Germline V gene lookup returns CDR1 KGHSH and CDR2 LQKENI. Trimming pared 2 bases from V and 1 base from J, leaving 6 bases between. This CDR3 is built from 13 residues. CDR3 protein: CASSPRQSYEQYF. The CDR3 nucleotides are TGTGCCAGCTCACCAAGACAGTCCTACGAGCAGTACTTC.

The chain joins TRBV28 to TRBJ2-7, with TRBD1 as a possible D gene (6 bases). CDR3 length equals 15 residues. Between the trimmed V and J ends, which lost 3 bases and 3 bases, there was a span of 15 bases. Germline V CDR1 and CDR2: MDHEN, SYDVKM. The CDR3 DNA follows: TGTGCCAGCAGTTTGAGGACAGAGAAGCTCTACGAGCAGTACTTC. This sequence encodes CASSLRTEKLYEQYF.

The table lists this clone with a count of one. The V and J genes are TRBV19 and TRBJ2-5, with D perhaps TRBD1 or TRBD2 (5 bases each). This CDR3 is built from 13 residues. Germline V lookup: CDR1 LNHDA, CDR2 SQIVND (reference sequence). The germline V and J ends were trimmed by 1 base and 5 bases, with 8 bases remaining between them. The CDR3: CASSIGGLETQYF. CDR3 nucleotides: TGTGCCAGTAGTATAGGGGGGTTGGAGACCCAGTACTTC.

This clone is labeled as medium-sized. The chain joins TRBV6-1 to TRBJ1-2; D possibly corresponds to TRBD1 (5 bases). This CDR3 spans 12 amino acids. Germline CDR1 reads MNHNS; CDR2 reads SASEGT. Trimming pared 5 bases from V and 8 bases from J, leaving 12 bases between. The CDR3 nucleotides are TGTGCCAGCAGTACGGGACCTGGAGGCTACACCTTC. Its protein product is CASSTGPGGYTF.

The count of this clone is one. The V call is TRBV27, the J call TRBJ1-1, with D possibly being TRBD1 (6 bases). Germline V lookup: CDR1 MNHEY, CDR2 SMNVEV (reference sequence). Between the trimmed V and J ends, which lost 5 bases and 1 base, there was a span of 20 bases. The CDR3 has 17 amino acids. The CDR3 here is CASSPSRLGAGNTEAFF. CDR3 DNA: TGTGCCAGCAGTCCTTCCAGATTGGGGGCGGGGAACACTGAAGCTTTCTTT.

The genes are TRBV9 and TRBJ2-7; the D gene is possibly TRBD1 (5 bases). Germline CDR1 is SGDLS and CDR2 is YYNGEE. This CDR3 spans 14 amino acids. Trimming stripped 1 base from V and 0 bases from J, with 8 bases between. The CDR3, as DNA: TGTGCCAGCAGCGTACAAGGGGCCTCCTACGAGCAGTACTTC. It yields the protein CASSVQGASYEQYF.